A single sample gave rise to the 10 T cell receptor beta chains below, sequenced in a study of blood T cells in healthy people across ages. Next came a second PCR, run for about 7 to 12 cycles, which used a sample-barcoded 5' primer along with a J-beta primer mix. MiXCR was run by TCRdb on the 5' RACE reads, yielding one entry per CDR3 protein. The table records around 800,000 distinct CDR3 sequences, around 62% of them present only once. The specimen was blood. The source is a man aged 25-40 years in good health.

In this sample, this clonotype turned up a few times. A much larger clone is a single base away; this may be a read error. This CDR3 is CASSLSGGGYNEQYF. CDR3 coding DNA: TGTGCCAGCAGCTTGTCCGGCGGGGGCTACAATGAGCAGTACTTC. The V call is TRBV7-9, the J call TRBJ2-7; tentative D call: TRBD2 (7 bases). The germline gives CDR1 SEHNR, CDR2 FQNEAQ (reference sequence). The CDR3 extends over 15 amino acids. V was cut by 3 bases and J by 7 bases, with 19 bases left in between.

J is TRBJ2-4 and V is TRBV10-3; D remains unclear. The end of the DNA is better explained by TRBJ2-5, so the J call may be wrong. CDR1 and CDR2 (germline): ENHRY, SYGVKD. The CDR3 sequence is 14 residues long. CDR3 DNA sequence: TGTGCCATCAGTGAAAATCTGGGTAGGAAGACCCAGTACTTC. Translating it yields CAISENLGRKTQYF.

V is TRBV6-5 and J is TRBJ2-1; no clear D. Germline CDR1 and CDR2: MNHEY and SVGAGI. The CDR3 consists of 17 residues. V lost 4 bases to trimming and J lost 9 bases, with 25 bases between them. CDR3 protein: CASSSPAYRLETGEQFF. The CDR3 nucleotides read TGTGCCAGCAGTTCCCCCGCATATAGGCTAGAAACGGGTGAGCAGTTCTTC.

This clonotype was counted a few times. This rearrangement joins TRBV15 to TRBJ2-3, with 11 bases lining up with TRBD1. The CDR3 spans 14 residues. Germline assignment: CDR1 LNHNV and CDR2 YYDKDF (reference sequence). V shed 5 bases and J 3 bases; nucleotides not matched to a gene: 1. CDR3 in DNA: TGTGCCACCAGCGGGGACAGGGGGACAGATACGCAGTATTTT. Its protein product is CATSGDRGTDTQYF.

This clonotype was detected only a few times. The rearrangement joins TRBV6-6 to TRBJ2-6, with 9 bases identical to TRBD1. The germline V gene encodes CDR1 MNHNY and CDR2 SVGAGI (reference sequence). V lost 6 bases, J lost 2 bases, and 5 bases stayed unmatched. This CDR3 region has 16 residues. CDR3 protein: CASRRDREAGANVLTF. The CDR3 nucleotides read TGTGCCAGCAGACGGGACAGGGAAGCTGGGGCCAACGTCCTGACTTTC.

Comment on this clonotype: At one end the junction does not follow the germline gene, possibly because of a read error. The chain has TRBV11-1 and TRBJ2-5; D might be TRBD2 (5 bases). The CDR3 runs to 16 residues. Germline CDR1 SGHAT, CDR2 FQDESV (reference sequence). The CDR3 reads CAGSPLRWGEEETQYF. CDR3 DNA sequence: TGTGCCGGCAGCCCCTTACGGTGGGGAGAGGAAGAGACCCAGTACTTC.

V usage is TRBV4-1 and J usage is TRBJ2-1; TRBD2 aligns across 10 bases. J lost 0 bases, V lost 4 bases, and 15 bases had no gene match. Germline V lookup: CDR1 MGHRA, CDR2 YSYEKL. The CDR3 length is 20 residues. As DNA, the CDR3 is TGCGCCAGCAGCCGTGACCGGCTAGCGGGGGCCCCGAGCTCCTACAATGAGCAGTTCTTC. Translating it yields CASSRDRLAGAPSSYNEQFF.

CDR3 region: CASSLSQMNYGYTF. The CDR3 DNA is TGTGCCAGCAGCTTATCCCAGATGAACTATGGCTACACCTTC. The rearrangement joins TRBV13 to TRBJ1-2; D is undetermined. The CDR3 runs 14 residues. Germline V gene lookup returns CDR1 PRHDT and CDR2 FYEKMQ (reference sequence). The V gene lost 2 bases and the J gene lost 2 bases, with 9 bases spanning the gap.

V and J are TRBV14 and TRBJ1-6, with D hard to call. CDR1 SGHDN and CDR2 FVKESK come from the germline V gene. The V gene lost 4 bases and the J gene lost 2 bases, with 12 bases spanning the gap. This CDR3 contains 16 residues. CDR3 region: CASSRVQITYNSPLHF. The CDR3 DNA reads TGTGCCAGCAGCCGAGTCCAAATCACCTATAATTCACCCCTCCACTTT.

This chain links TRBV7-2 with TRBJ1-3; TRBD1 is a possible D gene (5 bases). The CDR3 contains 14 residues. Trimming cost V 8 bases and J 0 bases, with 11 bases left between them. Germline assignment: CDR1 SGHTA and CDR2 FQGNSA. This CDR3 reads CASRTGPSGNTIYF. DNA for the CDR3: TGTGCCAGCCGCACAGGTCCCTCTGGAAACACCATATATTTT.